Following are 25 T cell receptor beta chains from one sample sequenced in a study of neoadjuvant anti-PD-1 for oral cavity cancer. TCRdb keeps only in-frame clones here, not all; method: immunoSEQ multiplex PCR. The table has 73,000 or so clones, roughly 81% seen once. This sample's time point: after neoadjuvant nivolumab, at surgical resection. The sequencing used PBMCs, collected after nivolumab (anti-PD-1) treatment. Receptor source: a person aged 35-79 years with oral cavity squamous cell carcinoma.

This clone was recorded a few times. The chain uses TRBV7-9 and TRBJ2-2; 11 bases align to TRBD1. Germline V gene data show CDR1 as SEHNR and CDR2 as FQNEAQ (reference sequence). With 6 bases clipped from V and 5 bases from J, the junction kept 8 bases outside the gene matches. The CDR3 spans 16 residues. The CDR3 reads CASRLGQGASTGELFF. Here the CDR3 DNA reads TGTGCCAGCAGACTAGGACAGGGGGCTTCGACCGGGGAGCTGTTTTTT.

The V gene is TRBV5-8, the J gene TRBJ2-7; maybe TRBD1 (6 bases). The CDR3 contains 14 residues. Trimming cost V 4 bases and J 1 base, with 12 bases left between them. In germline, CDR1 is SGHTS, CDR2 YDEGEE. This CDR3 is CASSLTDRSYEQYF. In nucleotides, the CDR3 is TGTGCCAGCAGCCTCACGGACAGATCCTACGAGCAGTACTTC.

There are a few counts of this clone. Here the CDR3 DNA reads TGTGCCAGTAGAGATAGAGCGGGAGGCATAACAGATACGCAGTATTTT. Translating gives CASRDRAGGITDTQYF. This chain uses TRBV19 with TRBJ2-3, with 9 bases aligning to TRBD2. Per the germline V gene, CDR1 is LNHDA and CDR2 is SQIVND (reference sequence). CDR3 length equals 16 residues. The trim removed 6 bases at V and 3 bases at J, leaving 10 bases unmatched.

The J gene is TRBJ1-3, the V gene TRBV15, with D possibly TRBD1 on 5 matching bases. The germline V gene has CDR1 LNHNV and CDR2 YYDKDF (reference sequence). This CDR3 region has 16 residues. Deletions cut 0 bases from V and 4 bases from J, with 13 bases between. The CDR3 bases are TGTGCCACCAGCAGAGAGGGACTGGGCTGGGGAAACACCATATATTTT. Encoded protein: CATSREGLGWGNTIYF.

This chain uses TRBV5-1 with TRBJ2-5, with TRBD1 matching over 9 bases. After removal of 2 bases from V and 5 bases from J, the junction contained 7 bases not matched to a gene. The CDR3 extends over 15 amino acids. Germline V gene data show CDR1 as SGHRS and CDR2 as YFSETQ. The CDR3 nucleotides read TGCGCCAGCAGCTTTCCCGGGACAGGGAGGGAGACCCAGTACTTC. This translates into CASSFPGTGRETQYF.

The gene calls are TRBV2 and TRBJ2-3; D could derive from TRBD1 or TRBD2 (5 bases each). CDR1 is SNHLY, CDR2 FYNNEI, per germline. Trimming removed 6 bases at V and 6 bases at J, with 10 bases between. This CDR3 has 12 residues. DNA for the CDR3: TGTGCCAGCAGGTGGGACGCGGATACGCAGTATTTT. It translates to CASRWDADTQYF.

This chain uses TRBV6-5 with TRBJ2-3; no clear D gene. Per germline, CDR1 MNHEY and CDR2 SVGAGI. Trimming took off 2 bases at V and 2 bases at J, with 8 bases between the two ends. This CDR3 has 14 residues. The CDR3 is CASSYITFTDTQYF. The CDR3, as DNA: TGTGCCAGCAGTTACATTACTTTCACAGATACGCAGTATTTT.

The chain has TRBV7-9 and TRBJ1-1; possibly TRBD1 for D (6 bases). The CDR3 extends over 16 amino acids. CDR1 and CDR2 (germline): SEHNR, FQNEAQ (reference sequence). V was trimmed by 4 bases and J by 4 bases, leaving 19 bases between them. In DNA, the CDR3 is TGTGCCAGCAGCTCCCCTCGTTGGGGGGGCGCCACTGAAGCTTTCTTT. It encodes CASSSPRWGGATEAFF.

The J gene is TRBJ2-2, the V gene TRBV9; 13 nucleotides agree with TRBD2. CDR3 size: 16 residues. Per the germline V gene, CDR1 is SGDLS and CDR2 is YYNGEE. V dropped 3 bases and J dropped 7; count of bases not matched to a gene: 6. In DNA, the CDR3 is TGTGCCAGCAGCGAGATAGGACTAGCGGGAGTCGGGGAGCTGTTTTTT. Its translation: CASSEIGLAGVGELFF.

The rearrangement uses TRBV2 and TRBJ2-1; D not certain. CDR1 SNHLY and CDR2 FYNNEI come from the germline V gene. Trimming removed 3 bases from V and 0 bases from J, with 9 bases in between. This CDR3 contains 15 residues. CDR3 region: CASSEGLSSYNEQFF. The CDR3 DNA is TGTGCCAGCAGTGAGGGATTGAGCTCCTACAATGAGCAGTTCTTC.

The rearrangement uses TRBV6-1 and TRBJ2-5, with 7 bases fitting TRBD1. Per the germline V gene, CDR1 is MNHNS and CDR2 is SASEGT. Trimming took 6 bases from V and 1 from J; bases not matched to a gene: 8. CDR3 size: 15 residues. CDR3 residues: CASRANRGIQETQYF. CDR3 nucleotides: TGTGCCAGCAGGGCAAACAGGGGAATCCAAGAGACCCAGTACTTC.

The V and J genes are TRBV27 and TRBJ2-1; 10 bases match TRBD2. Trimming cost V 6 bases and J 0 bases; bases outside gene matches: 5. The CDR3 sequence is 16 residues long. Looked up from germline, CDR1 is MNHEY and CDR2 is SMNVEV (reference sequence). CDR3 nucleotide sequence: TGTGCCAGCAGCTCAGCGGGGGGGGACTCCTACAATGAGCAGTTCTTC. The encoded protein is CASSSAGGDSYNEQFF.

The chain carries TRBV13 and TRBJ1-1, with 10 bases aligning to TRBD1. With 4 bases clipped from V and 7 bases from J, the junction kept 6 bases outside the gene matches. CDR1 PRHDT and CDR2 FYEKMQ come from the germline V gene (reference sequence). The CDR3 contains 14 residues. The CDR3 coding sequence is TGTGCCAGCAGCTGGGGGACAGGGGCAATTGAAGCTTTCTTT. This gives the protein CASSWGTGAIEAFF.

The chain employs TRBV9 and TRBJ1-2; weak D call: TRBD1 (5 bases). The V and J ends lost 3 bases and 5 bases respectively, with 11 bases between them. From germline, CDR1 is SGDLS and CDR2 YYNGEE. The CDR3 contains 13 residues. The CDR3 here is CASSDGTRYGYTF. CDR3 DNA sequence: TGTGCCAGCAGCGACGGGACTAGATATGGCTACACCTTC.

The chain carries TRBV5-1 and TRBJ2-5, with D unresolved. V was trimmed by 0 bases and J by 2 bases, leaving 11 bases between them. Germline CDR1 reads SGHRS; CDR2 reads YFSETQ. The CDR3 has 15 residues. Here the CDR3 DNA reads TGCGCCAGCAGCTTGGGGTTACAGACTCAAGAGACCCAGTACTTC. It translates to CASSLGLQTQETQYF.

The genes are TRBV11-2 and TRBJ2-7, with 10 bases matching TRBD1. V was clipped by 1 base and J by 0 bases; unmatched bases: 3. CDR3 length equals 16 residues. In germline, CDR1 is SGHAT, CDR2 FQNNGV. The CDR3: CASSLVGQGSSYEQYF. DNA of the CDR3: TGTGCCAGCAGCTTAGTGGGACAGGGGAGCTCCTACGAGCAGTACTTC.

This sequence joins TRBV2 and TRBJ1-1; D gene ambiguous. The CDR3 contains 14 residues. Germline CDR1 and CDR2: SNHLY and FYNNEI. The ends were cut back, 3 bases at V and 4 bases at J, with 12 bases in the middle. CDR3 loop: CASSDLQVITEAFF. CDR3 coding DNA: TGTGCCAGCAGTGATCTTCAGGTTATCACTGAAGCTTTCTTT. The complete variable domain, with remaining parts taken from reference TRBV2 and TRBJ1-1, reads EPEVTQTPSHQVTQMGQEVILRCVPISNHLYFYWYRQILGQKVEFLVSFYNNEISEKSEIFDDQFSVERPDGSNFTLKIRSTKLEDSAMYFCASSDLQVITEAFFGQGTRLTVV.

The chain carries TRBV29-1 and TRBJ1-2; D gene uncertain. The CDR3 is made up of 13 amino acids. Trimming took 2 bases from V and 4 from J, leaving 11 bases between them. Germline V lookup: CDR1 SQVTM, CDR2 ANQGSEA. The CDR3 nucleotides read TGCAGCGTTGAACCCTTGGCCTCCTATGGCTACACCTTC. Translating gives CSVEPLASYGYTF.

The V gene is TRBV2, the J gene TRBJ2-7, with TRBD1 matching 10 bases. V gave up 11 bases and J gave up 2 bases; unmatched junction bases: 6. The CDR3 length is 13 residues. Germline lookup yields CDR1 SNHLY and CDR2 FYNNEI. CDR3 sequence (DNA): TGTGCCGCCGGGACAGGGGTTCCCTACGAGCAGTACTTC. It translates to CAAGTGVPYEQYF.

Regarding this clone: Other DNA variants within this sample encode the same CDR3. The CDR3 loop reads CASSLGGAETQYF. The CDR3 DNA reads TGTGCCAGCAGCTTGGGGGGCGCAGAGACCCAGTACTTC. V gene TRBV5-4 combines with J gene TRBJ2-5; D may be TRBD1 (5 bases). Trimming pared 0 bases from V and 4 bases from J, leaving 7 bases between. Germline V gene data show CDR1 as SGHNT and CDR2 as YYREEE (reference sequence). This CDR3 is built from 13 residues.

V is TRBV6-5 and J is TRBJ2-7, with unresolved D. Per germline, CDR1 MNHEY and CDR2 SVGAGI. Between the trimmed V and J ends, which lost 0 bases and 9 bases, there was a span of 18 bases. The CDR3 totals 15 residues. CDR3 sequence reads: CASSYSSGSGMRQYF. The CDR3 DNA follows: TGTGCCAGCAGTTACTCGAGTGGGTCTGGTATGCGGCAGTACTTC.

CDR3 protein: CASSMGGLIREQYF. The CDR3 region has the DNA TGTGCCAGTAGTATGGGAGGGTTAATACGCGAGCAGTACTTC. V is TRBV19 and J is TRBJ2-7; 7 bases are shared with TRBD2. The CDR3 spans 14 residues. The V and J ends lost 3 bases and 6 bases, in that order; junction bases with no gene match: 8. Germline CDR1 is LNHDA and CDR2 is SQIVND (reference sequence). Full variable domain (rest looked up from reference TRBV19 and TRBJ2-7): DGGITQSPKYLFRKEGQNVTLSCEQNLNHDAMYWYRQDPGQGLRLIYYSQIVNDFQKGDIAEGYSVSREKKESFPLTVTSAQKNPTAFYLCASSMGGLIREQYFGPGTRLTVT.

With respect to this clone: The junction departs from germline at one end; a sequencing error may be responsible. This CDR3 reads CASSLAQATETQYF. The CDR3 DNA sequence: TGTGCTAGCAGCTTAGCGCAGGCAACAGAGACCCAGTACTTC. V and J are TRBV7-7 and TRBJ2-5; a weak D match, TRBD2 (5 bases). This CDR3 region has 14 residues. Per germline, CDR1 SSHAT and CDR2 FNYEAQ (reference sequence).

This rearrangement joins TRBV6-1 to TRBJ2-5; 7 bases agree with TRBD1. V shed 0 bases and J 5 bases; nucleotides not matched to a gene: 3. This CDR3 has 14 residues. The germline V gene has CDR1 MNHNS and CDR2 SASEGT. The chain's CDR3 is CASSEATGKETQYF. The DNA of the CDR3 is TGTGCCAGCAGTGAAGCGACAGGGAAGGAGACCCAGTACTTC.

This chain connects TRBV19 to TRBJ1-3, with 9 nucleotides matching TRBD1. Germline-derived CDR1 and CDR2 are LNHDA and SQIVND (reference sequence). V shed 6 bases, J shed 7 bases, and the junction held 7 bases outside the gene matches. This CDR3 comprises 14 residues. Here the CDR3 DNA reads TGTGCCAGTAGACCCACAGGGGGCCGGAACACCATATATTTT. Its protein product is CASRPTGGRNTIYF.